The T cell receptor (beta chain) described here comes from a study of shared clonotypes between healthy human individuals. Study-level background: Each donor had three CD4 naive, three CD4 memory, two CD8 naive and one CD8 memory plate.

This clone was seen just once. Other DNA sequences within the sample encode an identical CDR3. The table came from immunoSEQ multiplex PCR; TCRdb's copy has only in-frame clones and leaves some out. In the table there are about 2.2 million clones, 93% of which are singletons. Germline assignment: CDR1 SGHVS and CDR2 FQNEAQ. V was clipped by 1 base and J by 4 bases; unmatched bases: 3. This CDR3 has 14 residues. Terminally differentiated effector memory CD45RA+ cells were excluded from the naive CD8 cells, which were CD45RO-negative and positively selected for CCR7. The healthy adult donors were HIV-negative and reported no recent acute infections or vaccinations.

The receptor was isolated from a man between 18 and 29 years old in good health. Some clones in this sample may be carry-over from other donors' samples. This chain joins TRBV7-8 and TRBJ1-1; 7 bases agree with TRBD1. Sequenced sample: naive CD8+ T cells from PBMCs. CDR3 nucleotides: TGTGCCAGCAGCTTAGGTCCAGGGGGCACTGAAGCTTTCTTT. Translating it yields CASSLGPGGTEAFF.